The 30 T cell receptor beta chains in this list originate from one sample, sequenced in a study of somatic mutations in cytotoxic T cells in rheumatoid arthritis. Repertoires were generated with immunoSEQ multiplex PCR, while TCRdb's copy carries only in-frame clones and drops some. The table lists about 17,000 clones, around four fifths of them singletons. Input material: CD8+ T cells sorted from blood. The origin of the receptors is an adult with rheumatoid arthritis.

The chain recombines TRBV7-9 with TRBJ2-7; 9 bases are shared with TRBD1. The length of the CDR3 is 15 residues. Unmatched junction bases numbered 5, after V lost 3 bases and J lost 2 bases. Germline CDR1 is SEHNR and CDR2 is FQNEAQ (reference sequence). CDR3 DNA: TGTGCCAGCAGCTTCCCGGGACAGGGAACCTACGAGCAGTACTTC. This encodes CASSFPGQGTYEQYF.

The chain links TRBV7-9 to TRBJ1-4; D might be TRBD1 (5 bases). V dropped 5 bases and J dropped 4 bases, with 20 bases sitting between them. The CDR3 has 17 amino acids. Germline V CDR1 and CDR2: SEHNR, FQNEAQ (reference sequence). The CDR3 loop is CASSPAVGGTLNEKLFF. The CDR3 coding sequence is TGTGCCAGCAGCCCCGCGGTAGGCGGGACCCTTAATGAAAAACTGTTTTTT.

This rearrangement joins TRBV4-1 to TRBJ2-7, with a weak D call TRBD1 (5 bases). The CDR3 length is 14 residues. Trimming removed 5 bases at V and 3 bases at J, with 14 bases between. From germline, CDR1 is MGHRA and CDR2 YSYEKL. This CDR3 is CASSYDSRSYEQYF. In DNA form, the CDR3 reads TGCGCCAGCAGCTACGACAGCCGAAGCTACGAGCAGTACTTC.

The genes are TRBV11-3 and TRBJ2-7; TRBD2 matches at 8 bases. After removal of 4 bases from V and 2 bases from J, the junction contained 7 bases not matched to a gene. CDR3 length: 15 residues. CDR1 and CDR2 (germline): SGHNT, YENEEA. The DNA for the CDR3 is TGTGCCAGCAGCTCCAGCGGGAGCCCTCCCTACGAGCAGTACTTC. Translated, it gives CASSSSGSPPYEQYF.

The gene calls are TRBV5-1 and TRBJ1-1; TRBD1 is a possible D gene (6 bases). CDR1 and CDR2 from the germline V gene are SGHRS and YFSETQ. Trimming removed 0 bases from V and 0 bases from J, with 6 bases in between. CDR3 length equals 14 residues. CDR3 residues: CASSLGQVNTEAFF. The CDR3 coding sequence is TGCGCCAGCAGCTTGGGACAGGTGAACACTGAAGCTTTCTTT. Looking up the rest from reference TRBV5-1 and TRBJ1-1 gives the full variable domain: KAGVTQTPRYLIKTRGQQVTLSCSPISGHRSVSWYQQTPGQGLQFLFEYFSETQRNKGNFPGRFSGRQFSNSRSEMNVSTLELGDSALYLCASSLGQVNTEAFFGQGTRLTVV.

V and J are TRBV10-3 and TRBJ2-1, with TRBD2 identical over 8 bases. From germline, CDR1 is ENHRY and CDR2 SYGVKD. The J segment lost 3 bases and the V segment lost 0 bases, leaving 4 bases of the junction unmatched. The CDR3 spans 16 residues. DNA of the CDR3: TGTGCCATCAGTGAGTCGATGGCGGGGGGCTACAATGAGCAGTTCTTC. It is translated as CAISESMAGGYNEQFF.

The rearrangement joins TRBV14 to TRBJ2-1; 9 bases are a match to TRBD2. CDR1 is SGHDN, CDR2 FVKESK, per germline. The CDR3 sequence is 18 residues long. V trimming: 0 bases; J trimming: 0 bases; junction bases outside the gene matches: 6. DNA of the CDR3: TGTGCCAGCAGCCAAGATCCTCTAGCGGGATTCTCCTACAATGAGCAGTTCTTC. This gives the protein CASSQDPLAGFSYNEQFF.

This chain joins TRBV11-2 and TRBJ2-1; 13 bases fit TRBD2. Trimming took 4 bases from V and 9 from J; bases not matched to a gene: 12. Per the germline V gene, CDR1 is SGHAT and CDR2 is FQNNGV. This CDR3 region has 17 residues. The CDR3 sequence is CASSYYRLAGGLSEQFF. CDR3 in DNA: TGTGCCAGCAGCTATTATCGACTAGCGGGAGGTTTGAGTGAGCAGTTCTTC.

This clone was seen more than once but under ten times. V usage is TRBV7-9 and J usage is TRBJ2-1; the match to TRBD2 covers 12 bases. CDR3 length equals 16 residues. J lost 5 bases, V lost 5 bases, and 7 bases had no gene match. Germline V gene sequence: CDR1 SEHNR, CDR2 FQNEAQ (reference sequence). The CDR3 sequence is CASSTRTSGKDNEQFF. Written as DNA, the CDR3 is TGTGCCAGCAGCACCCGGACTAGCGGGAAGGACAATGAGCAGTTCTTC. Full variable domain (missing parts from reference TRBV7-9 and TRBJ2-1): DTGVSQNPRHKITKRGQNVTFRCDPISEHNRLYWYRQTLGQGPEFLTYFQNEAQLEKSRLLSDRFSAERPKGSFSTLEIQRTEQGDSAMYLCASSTRTSGKDNEQFFGPGTRLTVL.

The chain recombines TRBV7-6 with TRBJ2-1, with TRBD2 matching 9 bases. CDR1 is SGHVS and CDR2 is FNYEAQ in the germline V gene. The CDR3 is made up of 15 amino acids. V gave up 3 bases and J gave up 6 bases; unmatched junction bases: 6. The CDR3 spells CASSFGASGVNEQFF. The CDR3 DNA reads as TGTGCCAGCAGCTTTGGGGCTAGCGGGGTCAATGAGCAGTTCTTC.

The gene calls are TRBV5-1 and TRBJ2-1; 9 bases fit TRBD2. The junction had 9 bases not matched to a gene; V was cut back by 0 bases and J by 8 bases. This CDR3 comprises 16 residues. Germline CDR1 SGHRS, CDR2 YFSETQ. The chain's CDR3 is CASSLGFSGSLDEQFF. The CDR3 DNA is TGCGCCAGCAGCTTGGGGTTTAGCGGGAGTTTAGATGAGCAGTTCTTC. The full variable domain, with the rest looked up from reference TRBV5-1 and TRBJ2-1, is KAGVTQTPRYLIKTRGQQVTLSCSPISGHRSVSWYQQTPGQGLQFLFEYFSETQRNKGNFPGRFSGRQFSNSRSEMNVSTLELGDSALYLCASSLGFSGSLDEQFFGPGTRLTVL.

The chain recombines TRBV11-2 with TRBJ2-2; D gene uncertain. V was clipped by 4 bases and J by 4 bases, with 13 bases between them. The germline CDR1 and CDR2 sequences are SGHAT and FQNNGV. The CDR3 sequence is 15 residues long. The CDR3 bases are TGTGCCAGCAGCTCAAGCCCGGGTAGCACCGGGGAGCTGTTTTTT. Amino acid sequence: CASSSSPGSTGELFF. The full variable domain, with the rest looked up from reference TRBV11-2 and TRBJ2-2, is EAGVAQSPRYKIIEKRQSVAFWCNPISGHATLYWYQQILGQGPKLLIQFQNNGVVDDSQLPKDRFSAERLKGVDSTLKIQPAKLEDSAVYLCASSSSPGSTGELFFGEGSRLTVL.

The chain couples TRBV6-5 to TRBJ1-2; TRBD1 agrees at 7 bases. Germline V CDR1 and CDR2: MNHEY, SVGAGI. The CDR3 is 13 amino acids. The V segment lost 2 bases and the J segment 6 bases; nucleotides outside the gene matches: 3. CDR3 sequence (DNA): TGTGCCAGCAGTTACGGACAGGTTGATGGCTACACCTTC. Translating it yields CASSYGQVDGYTF.

The rearrangement links TRBV18 to TRBJ1-5, with 8 bases matching TRBD1. CDR1 and CDR2 (germline): KGHSH, LQKENI. With V trimmed by 6 bases and J by 0 bases, 10 bases remained unmatched. This CDR3 has 17 residues. The CDR3 DNA follows: TGTGCCAGCTCGCCGGACAGGGAGAGTTATAGCAATCAGCCCCAGCATTTT. The encoded protein is CASSPDRESYSNQPQHF.

The gene calls are TRBV5-1 and TRBJ1-1; D might be TRBD1 (5 bases). Germline-derived CDR1 and CDR2 are SGHRS and YFSETQ. This CDR3 spans 16 amino acids. Trimming stripped 2 bases from V and 3 bases from J, with 17 bases between. For the CDR3, the DNA is TGCGCCAGCAGCTTTGTCATTGGGGGAGGGGACACTGAAGCTTTCTTT. As protein: CASSFVIGGGDTEAFF. Supplemented by reference TRBV5-1 and TRBJ1-1, the full variable domain reads KAGVTQTPRYLIKTRGQQVTLSCSPISGHRSVSWYQQTPGQGLQFLFEYFSETQRNKGNFPGRFSGRQFSNSRSEMNVSTLELGDSALYLCASSFVIGGGDTEAFFGQGTRLTVV.

The chain recombines TRBV19 with TRBJ1-2; the D gene is possibly TRBD1 (5 bases). CDR1 LNHDA and CDR2 SQIVND come from the germline V gene (reference sequence). V was clipped by 11 bases and J by 6 bases, with 28 bases between them. CDR3 length: 16 amino acids. The chain's CDR3 is CASLGAGSRAWHGYTF. CDR3 DNA sequence: TGTGCCTCCTTAGGGGCAGGTTCGAGAGCATGGCATGGCTACACCTTC. The full variable domain, in which reference TRBV19 and TRBJ1-2 provide the parts outside the CDR3, is DGGITQSPKYLFRKEGQNVTLSCEQNLNHDAMYWYRQDPGQGLRLIYYSQIVNDFQKGDIAEGYSVSREKKESFPLTVTSAQKNPTAFYLCASLGAGSRAWHGYTFGSGTRLTVV.

This clone has just a few counts. This chain connects TRBV15 to TRBJ2-2; D remains unclear. This CDR3 is built from 14 residues. Trimming removed 0 bases from V and 0 bases from J, with 2 bases in between. CDR1 and CDR2 (germline): LNHNV, YYDKDF (reference sequence). This CDR3 is CATSRDTNTGELFF. DNA for the CDR3: TGTGCCACCAGCAGAGACACGAACACCGGGGAGCTGTTTTTT.

The rearrangement links TRBV10-2 to TRBJ2-1; unclear D gene. CDR3 length equals 13 residues. The germline gives CDR1 WSHSY, CDR2 SAAADI. V gave up 10 bases and J gave up 10 bases, with 20 bases separating them. The CDR3 loop reads CATRLRTEPEQFF. The CDR3 coding sequence is TGCGCCACCCGCCTTCGGACGGAACCAGAGCAGTTCTTC.

This clone was recorded once. The chain is built from TRBV6-5 and TRBJ1-2; 7 bases are a match to TRBD1. The length of the CDR3 is 15 residues. V trimming: 4 bases; J trimming: 5 bases; junction bases outside the gene matches: 10. The V gene's germline CDR1 is MNHEY and CDR2 SVGAGI. The CDR3 coding sequence is TGTGCCAGCAGTTTTGAACAGGGGACGGATTATGGCTACACCTTC. It codes for CASSFEQGTDYGYTF.

This rearrangement joins TRBV27 to TRBJ2-7; D is possibly TRBD1 or TRBD2 (6 bases each). Germline-derived CDR1 and CDR2 are MNHEY and SMNVEV (reference sequence). V dropped 2 bases and J dropped 0 bases, with 14 bases sitting between them. This CDR3 is built from 16 residues. CDR3 sequence (DNA): TGTGCCAGCAGTTTAGGAGGGGGGTATACCTCCTACGAGCAGTACTTC. It translates to CASSLGGGYTSYEQYF.

The V and J genes are TRBV5-6 and TRBJ2-3; 7 positions match TRBD2. CDR3 size: 17 residues. With V trimmed by 4 bases and J by 6 bases, 17 bases remained unmatched. Germline CDR1 is SGHDT and CDR2 is YYEEEE. The CDR3 protein is CASSPEAGTSYGDTQYF. The DNA for the CDR3 is TGTGCCAGCAGCCCAGAAGCGGGGACCTCTTACGGGGATACGCAGTATTTT.

V usage is TRBV5-6 and J usage is TRBJ2-5, with 9 bases identical to TRBD1. Germline V gene sequence: CDR1 SGHDT, CDR2 YYEEEE. V dropped 4 bases and J dropped 5; count of bases not matched to a gene: 9. This CDR3 has 15 amino acids. CDR3 in amino acids: CASSKTGGGRETQYF. In DNA form, the CDR3 reads TGTGCCAGCAGCAAGACAGGGGGAGGGAGGGAGACCCAGTACTTC.

The chain links TRBV5-4 to TRBJ2-1; 10 nucleotides line up with TRBD2. The J segment lost 6 bases and the V segment lost 5 bases, leaving 11 bases of the junction unmatched. This CDR3 spans 16 amino acids. The germline V gene has CDR1 SGHNT and CDR2 YYREEE (reference sequence). The CDR3 protein is CASRSSGRAGLNEQFF. CDR3 bases: TGTGCCAGCAGATCCAGCGGGAGGGCGGGCCTCAATGAGCAGTTCTTC.

J is TRBJ1-1 and V is TRBV6-5, with D unclear. The CDR3 has 14 residues. V gave up 2 bases and J gave up 1 base, with 8 bases separating them. Germline loops: CDR1 MNHEY, CDR2 SVGAGI. The CDR3, as DNA: TGTGCCAGCAGTTACGCGAACCAGAACACTGAAGCTTTCTTT. Protein sequence: CASSYANQNTEAFF.

V usage is TRBV4-1 and J usage is TRBJ2-2, with 14 positions matching TRBD2. This CDR3 is 20 amino acids long. Germline CDR1 and CDR2: MGHRA and YSYEKL. V lost 3 bases, J lost 2 bases, and 11 bases stayed unmatched. CDR3 region: CASSQGGATSGGANTGELFF. In DNA, the CDR3 is TGCGCCAGCAGCCAGGGCGGAGCGACTAGCGGGGGGGCCAACACCGGGGAGCTGTTTTTT.

This chain links TRBV13 with TRBJ1-2, with TRBD1 as a possible D gene (5 bases). Germline V CDR1 and CDR2: PRHDT, FYEKMQ (reference sequence). The CDR3 loop spans 15 amino acids. Trimming shortened V by 3 bases and J by 6 bases, and 17 bases separated the two germline ends. This chain's CDR3 is CASSFQPQGYDGYTF. The CDR3 nucleotides are TGTGCCAGCAGCTTTCAACCCCAGGGATACGATGGCTACACCTTC.

The chain's CDR3 is CASSEQHAGATEAFF. DNA of the CDR3: TGTGCCAGCAGTGAGCAACATGCGGGGGCCACTGAAGCTTTCTTT. The rearrangement uses TRBV25-1 and TRBJ1-1; possibly TRBD1 for D (6 bases). The V end was cut by 3 bases, the J end by 4 bases, with 15 bases between. Germline values: CDR1 MGHDK, CDR2 SYGVNS. The CDR3 totals 15 residues. Using reference TRBV25-1 and TRBJ1-1 for the parts outside the CDR3, the full variable domain is EADIYQTPRYLVIGTGKKITLECSQTMGHDKMYWYQQDPGMELHLIHYSYGVNSTEKGDLSSESTVSRIRTEHFPLTLESARPSHTSQYLCASSEQHAGATEAFFGQGTRLTVV.

The chain recombines TRBV5-6 with TRBJ2-3, with TRBD2 matching 11 bases. The V segment lost 0 bases and the J segment 4 bases; nucleotides outside the gene matches: 7. Germline V gene sequence: CDR1 SGHDT, CDR2 YYEEEE. This CDR3 is built from 17 residues. The CDR3 DNA sequence: TGTGCCAGCAGCTTGGCGGCTAGCGGGAGGAAGTCAGATACGCAGTATTTT. Protein product: CASSLAASGRKSDTQYF.

The count of this clone is one. This sequence joins TRBV5-4 and TRBJ2-7, with 9 bases aligning to TRBD1. The CDR3 is made up of 13 amino acids. Germline V gene sequence: CDR1 SGHNT, CDR2 YYREEE (reference sequence). The J segment lost 5 bases and the V segment lost 4 bases, leaving 4 bases of the junction unmatched. DNA for the CDR3: TGTGCCAGCAGCGCAACAGGGGGCAACGAGCAGTACTTC. Its translation: CASSATGGNEQYF.

The chain joins TRBV9 to TRBJ2-1; a possible D gene is TRBD1 (6 bases). The germline V and J ends were trimmed by 0 bases and 7 bases, with 17 bases remaining between them. CDR3 length equals 16 residues. CDR1 and CDR2 from the germline V gene are SGDLS and YYNGEE. The CDR3 nucleotides are TGTGCCAGCAGCGTAGTAACAGGGTTCGGGGTGAATGAGCAGTTCTTC. This encodes CASSVVTGFGVNEQFF.